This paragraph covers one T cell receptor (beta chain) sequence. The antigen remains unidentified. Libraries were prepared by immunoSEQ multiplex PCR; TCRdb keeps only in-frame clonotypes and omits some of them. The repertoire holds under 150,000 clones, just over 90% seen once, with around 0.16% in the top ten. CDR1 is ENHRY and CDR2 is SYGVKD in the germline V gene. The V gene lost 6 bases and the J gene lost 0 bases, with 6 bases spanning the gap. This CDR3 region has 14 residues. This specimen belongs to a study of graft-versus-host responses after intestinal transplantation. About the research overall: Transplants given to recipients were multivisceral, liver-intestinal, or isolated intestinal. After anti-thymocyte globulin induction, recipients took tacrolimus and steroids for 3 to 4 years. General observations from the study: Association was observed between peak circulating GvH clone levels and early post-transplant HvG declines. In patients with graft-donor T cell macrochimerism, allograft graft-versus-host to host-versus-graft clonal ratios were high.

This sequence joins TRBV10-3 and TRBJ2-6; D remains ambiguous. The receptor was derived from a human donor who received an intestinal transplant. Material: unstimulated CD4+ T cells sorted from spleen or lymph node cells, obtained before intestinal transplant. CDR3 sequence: CAIRSDSGANVLTF. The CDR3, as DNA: TGTGCCATCAGATCCGACTCTGGGGCCAACGTCCTGACTTTC.